These T cell receptor beta chains were read from a single sample in a study of brain metastases from non-small cell lung cancer. The data were produced by immunoSEQ multiplex PCR, yet TCRdb's version contains in-frame clones alone and is incomplete. The top ten hold less than 8.5% of the sample, which has more than 3,000 clones, around 88% seen once. The specimen was primary lung tumor tissue. The receptor source for this set is a donor aged 40 or over with non-small cell lung cancer. Each CDR3 is given with its conserved first and last residue. Each record gives: D gene, V gene, J gene, CDR3 protein. D genes are given only for firm matches.

.	TRBV28	TRBJ1-1	CASSYPGQSSAEAFF
.	TRBV28	TRBJ1-5	CASSSPAGPRQAQHF
.	TRBV30	TRBJ1-5	CARTGFRNQPQHF
.	TRBV9	TRBJ2-2	CASSVDNGGTGELFF
.	TRBV7-2	TRBJ2-6	CASSLWDILSGANVLTF
.	TRBV3-1/TRBV3-2	TRBJ1-1	CASRGPNTEAFF
.	TRBV10-3	TRBJ1-4	CAISESTLLRPATNEKLFF
.	TRBV7-9	TRBJ1-4	CASSTATAGYEKLFF
.	TRBV7-9	TRBJ1-1	CASSLGTDYVNTEAFF
TRBD1	TRBV7-2	TRBJ2-4	CASSLVAPGGAPAKNIQYF
.	TRBV21-1	TRBJ2-1	CASRLSRTNEQFF
.	TRBV5-1	TRBJ2-1	CASSLAGRGGEQFF
.	TRBV7-9	TRBJ2-2	CAFWTEPTGELFF
.	TRBV5-1	TRBJ2-7	CASSSLTGSYEQYF
.	TRBV28	TRBJ1-2	CASSPDSPLANYGYTF
.	TRBV18	TRBJ1-1	CASSPFGNTEAFF
.	TRBV29-1	TRBJ2-5	CSVPRATTEETQYF
TRBD2	TRBV6-5	TRBJ2-1	CASRPELTSVEQFF
.	TRBV6-4	TRBJ2-3	CASSDRGEPTDTQYF
.	TRBV27	TRBJ1-4	CASNSREKLFF
TRBD2	TRBV19	TRBJ2-1	CASNPSRGSGANEQFF
.	TRBV3-1/TRBV3-2	TRBJ2-7	CASSQDAQGYEQYF
TRBD2	TRBV4-2	TRBJ2-1	CASSQGGLADVNEQFF
.	TRBV4-2	TRBJ2-4	CASSQDGRIAKNIQYF
TRBD1	TRBV5-5	TRBJ2-5	CASSLQGEGRETQYF
.	TRBV19	TRBJ1-1	CASSIGRKDTEAFF
.	TRBV29-1	TRBJ2-1	CSVGRVGAESYNEQFF
.	TRBV2	TRBJ1-1	CASNPSQRANTEAFF
.	TRBV19	TRBJ2-5	CASSIDVQETQYF
.	TRBV6-5	TRBJ1-4	CASQPARANEKLFF
TRBD2	TRBV24-1	TRBJ2-1	CATSAYRGRVLSRNEQFF
.	TRBV4-3	TRBJ2-3	CASSQVGADTQYF
TRBD2	TRBV28	TRBJ2-5	CASISGSGSRETQYF
TRBD1	TRBV7-7	TRBJ2-5	CASSLGTGEQETQYF
.	TRBV2	TRBJ1-1	CASSEEAALDGEAFF
TRBD2	TRBV7-2	TRBJ2-7	CASSVSGSQYEQYF
.	TRBV28	TRBJ2-7	CASVGTPYEQYF
TRBD1	TRBV28	TRBJ2-3	CASRPGGVGTDTQYF
TRBD2	TRBV7-2	TRBJ2-1	CASSLDASGKRFF
.	TRBV12-3/TRBV12-4	TRBJ2-6	CASRLPGANVLTF